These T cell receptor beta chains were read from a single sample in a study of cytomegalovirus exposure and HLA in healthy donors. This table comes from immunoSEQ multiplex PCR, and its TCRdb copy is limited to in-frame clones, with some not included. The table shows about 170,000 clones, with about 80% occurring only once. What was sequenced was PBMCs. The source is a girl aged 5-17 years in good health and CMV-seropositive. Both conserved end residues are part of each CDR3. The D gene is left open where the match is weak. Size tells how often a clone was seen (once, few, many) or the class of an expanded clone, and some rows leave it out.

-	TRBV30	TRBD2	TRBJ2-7	TGTGCCTGGAGTGATACTAGCGGGAGGGCCTTCTCCTACGAGCAGTACTTC	CAWSDTSGRAFSYEQYF
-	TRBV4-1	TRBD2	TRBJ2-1	TGCGCCAGCAGCCGGACTAGCGGGAGGGCCGGTCCCTACAATGAGCAGTTCTTC	CASSRTSGRAGPYNEQFF
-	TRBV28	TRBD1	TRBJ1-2	TGTGCCAGCAGGTGGACAGGGAATTTCGGTGGCTACACCTTC	CASRWTGNFGGYTF
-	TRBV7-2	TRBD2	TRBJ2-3	TGTGCCAGCAGCTCGGCGACTAGCGCGGCAGATACGCAGTATTTT	CASSSATSAADTQYF
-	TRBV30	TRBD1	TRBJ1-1	TGTGCCTGGGATGAGGGACAGGTTAGAACTGAAGCTTTCTTT	CAWDEGQVRTEAFF
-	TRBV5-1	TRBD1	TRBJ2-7	TGCGCCAGCAATCTAGGGACAGGGGCCACCTACGAGCAGTACTTC	CASNLGTGATYEQYF
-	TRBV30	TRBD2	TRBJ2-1	TGTGCCTGGAGCGAAACCGGGGGGTCGTTCTTC	CAWSETGGSFF
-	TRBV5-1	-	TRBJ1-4	TGCGCCAGCAGCCCTGGCGAAAAACTGTTTTTT	CASSPGEKLFF
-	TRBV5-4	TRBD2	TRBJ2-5	TGTGCCAGCTCTGACCTCCGGGGGGGGGAGACCCAGTACTTC	CASSDLRGGETQYF
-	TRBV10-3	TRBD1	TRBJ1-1	TGTGCCATCAGGGGACAGCAGAACACTGAAGCTTTCTTT	CAIRGQQNTEAFF
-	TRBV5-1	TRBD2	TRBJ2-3	TGCGCCAGCGCCCCGGCCGGGCTAGCGGGCCAAAATACAGATACGCAGTATTTT	CASAPAGLAGQNTDTQYF
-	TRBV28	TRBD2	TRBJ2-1	TGTGCCAGCAGTTTATGGGCTAGCGGGGTTCACAATGAGCAGTTCTTC	CASSLWASGVHNEQFF
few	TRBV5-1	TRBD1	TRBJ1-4	TGCGCCAGCCGCCGGGACAGGGCTAATGAAAAACTGTTTTTT	CASRRDRANEKLFF
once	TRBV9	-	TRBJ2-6	TGTGCCAGCAGCGTAGAGGGGTTCTCTGGGGCCAACGTCCTGACTTTC	CASSVEGFSGANVLTF
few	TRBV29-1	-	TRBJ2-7	TGCAGCGTGTCAACCGGGAGACATAGCGAGCAGTACTTC	CSVSTGRHSEQYF
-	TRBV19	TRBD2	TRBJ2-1	TGTGCCAGTAGTACTGTAGCGGGGGTGTACAATGAGCAGTTCTTC	CASSTVAGVYNEQFF
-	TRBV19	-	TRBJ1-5	TGTGCCAGTAGTACCCGGACGGGGGTTAGCAATCAGCCCCAGCATTTT	CASSTRTGVSNQPQHF
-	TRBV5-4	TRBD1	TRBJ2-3	TGTGCCAGCAGCTCAGGGACAGGGGGCACCCTCACAGATACGCAGTATTTT	CASSSGTGGTLTDTQYF
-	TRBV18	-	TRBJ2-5	TGTGCCAGCTCACCACCATCCAGGTACCAAGAGACCCAGTACTTC	CASSPPSRYQETQYF
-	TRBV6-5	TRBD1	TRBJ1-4	TGTGCCAGCAGTTACTCGACGGGACAGGGGACTGAAAAACTGTTTTTT	CASSYSTGQGTEKLFF
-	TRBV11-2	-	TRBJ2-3	TGTGCCAGCAGCCCGACGCAGGGGGATACGCAGTATTTT	CASSPTQGDTQYF
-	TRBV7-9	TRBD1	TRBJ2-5	TGTGCCAGCAGCCTGGGGACAGGCCAAGAGACCCAGTACTTC	CASSLGTGQETQYF